This T cell receptor beta chain originates from a study of spatial heterogeneity in lung cancer. Study summary: More than eight raw reads, on average, carried each unique TCR and UMI combination. Broader study findings: Blood contained ubiquitous expanded tumor TCRs more at resection than at follow-up.

CDR1 is SGDLS and CDR2 is YYNGEE in the germline V gene. V was cut by 1 base and J by 4 bases, with 10 bases left in between. CDR3 length equals 14 residues. Time point given: sample taken at primary tumor resection. Unsorted tumor, nontumor lung tissue or cryopreserved PBMC supplied the whole RNA. Every cDNA TCR molecule received its own unique molecular identifier. TCRdb reprocessed the 5' RACE reads via MiXCR and lists one record per CDR3 protein. The sample includes tens of thousands of distinct CDR3 sequences, less than 5.5% of them seen just once. This clonotype has ten or more counts. Its antigen is currently unknown.

The source is a female donor with early-stage non-small cell lung cancer. This chain links TRBV9 with TRBJ2-3; D not certain. The sequencing used PBMCs, collected at surgery. The CDR3 DNA sequence: TGTGCCAGCAGCGTACTTAGCCTTGCAGATACGCAGTATTTT. Protein product: CASSVLSLADTQYF.